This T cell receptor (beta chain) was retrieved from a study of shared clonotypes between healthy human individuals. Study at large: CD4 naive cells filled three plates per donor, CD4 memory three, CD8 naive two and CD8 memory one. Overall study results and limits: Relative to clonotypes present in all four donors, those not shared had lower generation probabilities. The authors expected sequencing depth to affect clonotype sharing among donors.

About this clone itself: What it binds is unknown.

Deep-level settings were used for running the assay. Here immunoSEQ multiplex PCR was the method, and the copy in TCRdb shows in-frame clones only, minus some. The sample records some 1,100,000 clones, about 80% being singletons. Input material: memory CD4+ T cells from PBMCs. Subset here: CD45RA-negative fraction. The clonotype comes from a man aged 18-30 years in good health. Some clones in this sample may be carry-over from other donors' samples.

CDR3 DNA sequence: TGTGCCAGCAGTGAGGGACCAAGCTCGTACAATGAGCAGTTCTTC. Encoded protein: CASSEGPSSYNEQFF. The V call is TRBV2, the J call TRBJ2-1; D possibly matches TRBD1 or TRBD2 (5 bases each). The CDR3 has 15 amino acids. Trimming cost V 3 bases and J 4 bases, with 13 bases left between them. Germline V gives CDR1 SNHLY, CDR2 FYNNEI.